The TCR beta chain under discussion was sequenced for a study of blood T cell repertoires in COVID-19. Germline V lookup: CDR1 MNHEY, CDR2 SMNVEV (reference sequence). This CDR3 spans 18 amino acids. J gave up 0 bases and V 3 bases, and 6 bases lay outside the gene matches. Sequencing was performed with immunoSEQ multiplex PCR; in TCRdb, only in-frame clones are kept and a portion is missing. Of roughly 500,000 clones in the sample, roughly 90% are singletons; the top ten hold less than 2%. Symptom resolution, clearance, or two negative PCRs marked donors in Cohort 3 as recovered. J is TRBJ2-6 and V is TRBV27; 9 bases are a match to TRBD2. The TCR comes from a woman between 35 and 50 years old who had recovered from COVID-19. The sequencing input was PBMCs or T cells enriched from blood (not recorded which). This CDR3 is CASSFKGLASSGANVLTF. The CDR3 DNA is TGTGCCAGCAGTTTTAAGGGACTAGCTAGCTCTGGGGCCAACGTCCTGACTTTC.